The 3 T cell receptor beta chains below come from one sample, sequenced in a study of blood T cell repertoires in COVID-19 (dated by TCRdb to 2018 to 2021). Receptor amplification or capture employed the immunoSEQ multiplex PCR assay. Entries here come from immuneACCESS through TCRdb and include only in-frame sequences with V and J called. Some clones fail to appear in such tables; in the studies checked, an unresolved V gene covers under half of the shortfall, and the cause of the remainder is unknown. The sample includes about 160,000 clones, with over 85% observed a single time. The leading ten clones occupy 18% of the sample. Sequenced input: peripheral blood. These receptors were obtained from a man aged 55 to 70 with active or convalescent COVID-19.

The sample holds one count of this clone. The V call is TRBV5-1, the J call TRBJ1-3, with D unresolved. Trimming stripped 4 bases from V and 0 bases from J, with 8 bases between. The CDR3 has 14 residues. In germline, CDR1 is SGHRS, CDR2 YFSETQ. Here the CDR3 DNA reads TGCGCCAGCAGCGAACAGAGCTCTGGAAACACCATATATTTT. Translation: CASSEQSSGNTIYF.

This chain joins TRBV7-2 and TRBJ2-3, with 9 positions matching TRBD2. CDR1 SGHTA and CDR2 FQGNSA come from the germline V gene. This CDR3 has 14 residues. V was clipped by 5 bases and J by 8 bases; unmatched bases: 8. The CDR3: CASSPRGGIVTQYF. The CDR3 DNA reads TGTGCCAGCAGCCCGCGGGGGGGCATCGTTACGCAGTATTTT.

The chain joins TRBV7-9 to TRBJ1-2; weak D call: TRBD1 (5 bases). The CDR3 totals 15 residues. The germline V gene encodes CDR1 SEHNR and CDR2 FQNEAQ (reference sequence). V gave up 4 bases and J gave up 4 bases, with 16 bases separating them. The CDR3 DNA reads TGTGCCAGCAGCTCGACAGCCCTCTACGTCTATGGCTACACCTTC. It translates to CASSSTALYVYGYTF.